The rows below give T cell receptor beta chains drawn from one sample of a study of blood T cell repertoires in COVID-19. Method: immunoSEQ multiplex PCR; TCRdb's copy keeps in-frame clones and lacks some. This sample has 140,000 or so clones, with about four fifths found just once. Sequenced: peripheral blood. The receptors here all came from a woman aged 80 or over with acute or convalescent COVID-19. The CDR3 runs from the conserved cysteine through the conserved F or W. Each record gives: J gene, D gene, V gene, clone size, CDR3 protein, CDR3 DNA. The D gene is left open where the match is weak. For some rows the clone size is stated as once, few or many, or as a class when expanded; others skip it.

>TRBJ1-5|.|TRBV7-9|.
CASSPTGGFNQPQHF
TGTGCCAGCAGCCCGACGGGGGGGTTCAATCAGCCCCAGCATTTT
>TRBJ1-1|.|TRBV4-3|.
CASSQGLGGMNTEAFF
TGCGCCAGCAGCCAAGGGTTAGGGGGAATGAACACTGAAGCTTTCTTT
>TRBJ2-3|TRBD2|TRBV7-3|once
CASSLGRAGTSVSTDTQYF
TGTGCCAGCAGCTTAGGCCGAGCCGGGACTAGCGTGAGCACAGATACGCAGTATTTT
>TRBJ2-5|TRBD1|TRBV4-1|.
CASRDRGGGTQYF
TGCGCCAGCAGGGACAGGGGTGGGGGGACCCAGTACTTC
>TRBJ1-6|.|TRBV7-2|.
CASSLLGQNNSPLHF
TGTGCCAGCAGCCTCCTTGGCCAGAATAATTCACCCCTCCACTTT
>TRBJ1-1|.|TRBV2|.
CASSEHRNTEAFF
TGTGCCAGCAGTGAACACAGGAACACTGAAGCTTTCTTT
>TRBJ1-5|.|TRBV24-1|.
CATSAPPGPQHF
TGTGCCACCAGTGCCCCCCCGGGGCCCCAGCATTTT
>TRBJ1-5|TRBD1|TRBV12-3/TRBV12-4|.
CASSRDRAEPQHF
TGTGCCAGCAGTAGGGACAGGGCGGAGCCCCAGCATTTT
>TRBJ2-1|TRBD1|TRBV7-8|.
CASSSGQGAYNEQFF
TGTGCCAGCAGCTCGGGACAGGGGGCGTACAATGAGCAGTTCTTC
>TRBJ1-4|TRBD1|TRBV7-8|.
CASTDRGLGNEKLFF
TGTGCCAGCACTGACAGGGGGTTGGGTAATGAAAAACTGTTTTTT
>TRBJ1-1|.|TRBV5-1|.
CASSLGVTVNTEAFF
TGCGCCAGCAGCTTGGGAGTGACAGTGAACACTGAAGCTTTCTTT
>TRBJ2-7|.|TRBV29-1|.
CSVEGGNFRDSYEQYF
TGCAGCGTTGAAGGGGGCAACTTCAGGGATTCCTACGAGCAGTACTTC
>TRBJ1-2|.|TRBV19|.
CASSIPGGVYGYTF
TGTGCCAGTAGTATCCCCGGGGGGGTCTATGGCTACACCTTC
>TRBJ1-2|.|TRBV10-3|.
CAISDHETPSF
TGTGCCATCAGTGATCATGAGACACCCAGCTTC
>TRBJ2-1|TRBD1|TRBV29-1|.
CSVDRGRGSNNEQFF
TGCAGCGTTGATCGGGGCAGGGGGAGCAACAATGAGCAGTTCTTC
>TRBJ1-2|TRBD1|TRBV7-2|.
CASSLRQGLGYGYTF
TGTGCCAGCAGTCTACGACAGGGCCTGGGCTATGGCTACACCTTC
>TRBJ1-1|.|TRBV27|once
CASSPHAGAMNTEAFF
TGTGCCAGCAGTCCCCACGCAGGGGCCATGAACACTGAAGCTTTCTTT
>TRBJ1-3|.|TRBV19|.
CASSFPGNTIYF
TGTGCCAGTAGTTTTCCAGGAAACACCATATATTTT
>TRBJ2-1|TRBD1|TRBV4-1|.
CASSQGTGGEQFF
TGCGCCAGCAGCCAAGGGACAGGGGGTGAGCAGTTCTTC
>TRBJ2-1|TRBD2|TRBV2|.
CASSWGGSSYNEQFF
TGTGCCAGCAGCTGGGGAGGGAGCTCCTACAATGAGCAGTTCTTC
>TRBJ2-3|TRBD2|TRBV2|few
CASSGRLAATDTQYF
TGTGCCAGCAGTGGACGACTAGCGGCCACAGATACGCAGTATTTT
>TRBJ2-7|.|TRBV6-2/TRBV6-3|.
CASSPGQATEQYF
TGTGCCAGCAGTCCGGGACAAGCAACCGAGCAGTACTTC
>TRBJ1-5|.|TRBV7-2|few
CASSLGRGFNQPQHF
TGTGCCAGCAGCTTAGGTCGGGGTTTCAATCAGCCCCAGCATTTT